This TCR beta chain was captured in a study of blood T cell repertoires in COVID-19. Study details: Collection of acute and convalescent COVID-19 samples took place in the United States, Italy and Spain. PBMCs, B-cell-depleted T cells, or T cells provided the cDNA or gDNA that made up the material.

In the original analysis: Amplification of reference gene primers was used by the study to estimate nucleated cell counts. Repertoires were generated with immunoSEQ multiplex PCR, while TCRdb's copy carries only in-frame clones and drops some. The V and J calls and clone size come from that table; D and trimming were worked out from the DNA. This sample has 100,000 to 150,000 clones, with around 86% found just once. Germline V gene lookup returns CDR1 LNHDA and CDR2 SQIVND (reference sequence). The CDR3 has 17 residues. Trimming cost V 5 bases and J 1 base; bases outside gene matches: 11. Sequencing was done on a sample of peripheral blood. The receptor's source is a human donor in a cohort sampled during active COVID-19. This chain joins TRBV19 and TRBJ2-4, with 7 positions matching TRBD2. CDR3: CASSPNGGNLAKNIQYF. The CDR3, as DNA: TGTGCCAGTAGTCCTAACGGGGGGAATTTGGCCAAAAACATTCAGTACTTC.